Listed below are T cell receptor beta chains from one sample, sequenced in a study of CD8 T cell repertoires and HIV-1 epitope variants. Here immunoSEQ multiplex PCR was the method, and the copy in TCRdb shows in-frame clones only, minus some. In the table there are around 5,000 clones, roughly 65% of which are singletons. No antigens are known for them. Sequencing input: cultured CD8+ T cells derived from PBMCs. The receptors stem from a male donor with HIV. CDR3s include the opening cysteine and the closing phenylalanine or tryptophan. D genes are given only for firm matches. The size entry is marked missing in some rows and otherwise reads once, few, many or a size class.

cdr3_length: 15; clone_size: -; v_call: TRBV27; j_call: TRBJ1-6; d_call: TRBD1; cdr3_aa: CASRIGTGGNSPLHF; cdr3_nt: TGTGCCAGCAGGATTGGGACAGGGGGTAATTCACCCCTCCACTTT
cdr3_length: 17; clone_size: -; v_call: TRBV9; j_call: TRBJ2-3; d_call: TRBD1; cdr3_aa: CASSSRWGQGNTDTQYF; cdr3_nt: TGTGCCAGCAGCAGCCGCTGGGGACAGGGGAACACAGATACGCAGTATTTT
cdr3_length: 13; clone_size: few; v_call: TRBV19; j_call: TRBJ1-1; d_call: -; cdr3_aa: CASSIDRTPEAFF; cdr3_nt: TGTGCCAGTAGTATAGACCGGACACCTGAAGCTTTCTTT
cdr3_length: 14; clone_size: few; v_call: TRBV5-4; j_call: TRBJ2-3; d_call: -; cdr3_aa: CASSFGGGADTQYF; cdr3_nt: TGTGCCAGCAGCTTCGGAGGGGGCGCAGATACGCAGTATTTT
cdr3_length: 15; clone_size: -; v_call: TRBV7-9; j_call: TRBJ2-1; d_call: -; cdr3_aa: CASSLEGSSYNEQFF; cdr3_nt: TGTGCCAGCAGCTTAGAGGGGAGCTCCTACAATGAGCAGTTCTTC
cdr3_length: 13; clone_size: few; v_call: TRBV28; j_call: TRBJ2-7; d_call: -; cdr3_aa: CASSLYGSYEQYF; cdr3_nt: TGTGCCAGCAGTTTATACGGCTCCTACGAGCAGTACTTC
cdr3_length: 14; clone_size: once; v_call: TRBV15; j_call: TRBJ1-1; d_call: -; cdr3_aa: CATSRDSGNTEAFF; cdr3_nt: TGTGCCACCAGCAGAGATTCAGGGAACACTGAAGCTTTCTTT
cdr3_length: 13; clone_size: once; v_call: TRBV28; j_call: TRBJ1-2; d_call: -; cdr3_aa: CASSPVWTYGYTF; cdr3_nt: TGTGCCAGCAGTCCCGTTTGGACGTATGGCTACACCTTC
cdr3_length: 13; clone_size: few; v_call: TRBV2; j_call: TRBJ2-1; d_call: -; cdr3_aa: CASSYSSYNEQFF; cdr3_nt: TGTGCCAGCAGCTATAGCTCCTACAATGAGCAGTTCTTC
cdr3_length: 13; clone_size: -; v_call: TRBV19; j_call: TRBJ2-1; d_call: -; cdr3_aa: CASSQLVYNEQFF; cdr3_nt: TGTGCCAGTAGCCAACTCGTGTACAATGAGCAGTTCTTC
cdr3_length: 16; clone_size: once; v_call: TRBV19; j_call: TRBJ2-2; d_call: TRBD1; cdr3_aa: CASSFRTPGQGGELFF; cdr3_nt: TGTGCCAGTAGCTTCAGAACCCCGGGACAGGGAGGGGAGCTGTTTTTT
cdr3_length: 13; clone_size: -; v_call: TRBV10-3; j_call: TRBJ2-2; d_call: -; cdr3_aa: CAISESRSGELFF; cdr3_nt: TGTGCCATCAGTGAGTCGAGGTCCGGGGAGCTGTTTTTT
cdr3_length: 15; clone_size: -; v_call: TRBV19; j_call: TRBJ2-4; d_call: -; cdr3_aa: CASSIGTGSGNIQYF; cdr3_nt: TGTGCCAGTAGTATAGGGACGGGAAGCGGAAACATTCAGTACTTC
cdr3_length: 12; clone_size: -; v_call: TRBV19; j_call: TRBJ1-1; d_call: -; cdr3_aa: CASSSDRMEAFF; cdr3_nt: TGTGCCAGTAGTTCAGACAGGATGGAGGCTTTCTTT
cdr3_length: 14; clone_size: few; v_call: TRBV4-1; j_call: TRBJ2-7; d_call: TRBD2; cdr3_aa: CASSQLAGDHEQYF; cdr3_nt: TGCGCCAGCAGCCAACTAGCGGGAGACCACGAGCAGTACTTC
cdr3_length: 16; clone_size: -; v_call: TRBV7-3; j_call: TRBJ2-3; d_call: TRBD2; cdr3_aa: CASRSASGGASDTQYF; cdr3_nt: TGTGCCAGCAGGTCAGCTAGCGGGGGGGCTTCAGATACGCAGTATTTT
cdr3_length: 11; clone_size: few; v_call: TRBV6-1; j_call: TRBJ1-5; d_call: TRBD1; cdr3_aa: CASRDPGQHHF; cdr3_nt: TGTGCCAGCAGAGACCCGGGACAGCATCATTTT
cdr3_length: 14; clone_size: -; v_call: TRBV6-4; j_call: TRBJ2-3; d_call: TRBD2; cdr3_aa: CASSEAGGTDTQYF; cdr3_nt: TGTGCCAGCAGTGAAGCGGGGGGCACAGATACGCAGTATTTT
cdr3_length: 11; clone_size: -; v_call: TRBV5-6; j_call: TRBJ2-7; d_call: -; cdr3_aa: CASSLGGEQYF; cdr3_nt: TGTGCCAGCAGCTTGGGAGGGGAGCAGTACTTC
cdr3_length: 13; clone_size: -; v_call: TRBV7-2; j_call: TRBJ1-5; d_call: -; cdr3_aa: CASSLRPNQPQHF; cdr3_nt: TGTGCCAGCAGCCTTCGACCTAATCAGCCCCAGCATTTT
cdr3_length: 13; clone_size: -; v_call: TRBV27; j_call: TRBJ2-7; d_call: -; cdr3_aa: CASRNWDSYEQYF; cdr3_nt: TGTGCCAGCAGGAACTGGGACTCCTACGAGCAGTACTTC
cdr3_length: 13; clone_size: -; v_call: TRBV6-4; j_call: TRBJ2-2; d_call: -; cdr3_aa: CASSDRNTGELFF; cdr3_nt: TGTGCTAGCAGTGACAGGAACACCGGGGAGCTGTTTTTT
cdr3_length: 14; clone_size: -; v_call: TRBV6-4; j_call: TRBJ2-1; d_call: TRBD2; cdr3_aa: CASSEAGGPNEQFF; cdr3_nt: TGTGCCAGCAGTGAAGCGGGGGGGCCCAATGAGCAGTTCTTC
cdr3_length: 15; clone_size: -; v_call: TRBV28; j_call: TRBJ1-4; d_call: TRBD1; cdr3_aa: CASSTDRDDHEKLFF; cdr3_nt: TGTGCCAGCAGTACGGACAGGGATGATCATGAAAAACTGTTTTTT
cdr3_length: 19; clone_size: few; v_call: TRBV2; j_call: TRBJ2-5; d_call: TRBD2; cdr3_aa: CARRRKLTSGKGPFETQYF; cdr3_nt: TGTGCCAGACGTCGAAAGCTAACTAGCGGTAAGGGGCCGTTTGAGACCCAGTACTTC
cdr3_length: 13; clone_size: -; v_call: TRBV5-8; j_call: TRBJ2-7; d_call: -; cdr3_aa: CASSLKDDYEQYF; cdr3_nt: TGTGCCAGCAGCTTGAAAGACGACTACGAGCAGTACTTC
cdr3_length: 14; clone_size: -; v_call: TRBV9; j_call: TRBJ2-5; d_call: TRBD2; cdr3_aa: CASSTGRNQETQYF; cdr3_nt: TGTGCCAGCAGCACCGGGAGGAATCAAGAGACCCAGTACTTC
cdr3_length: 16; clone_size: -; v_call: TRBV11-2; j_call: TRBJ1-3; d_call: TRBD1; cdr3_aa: CASSTLHQGGGNTIYF; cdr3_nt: TGTGCCAGCAGCACCCTCCATCAGGGGGGAGGAAACACCATATATTTT
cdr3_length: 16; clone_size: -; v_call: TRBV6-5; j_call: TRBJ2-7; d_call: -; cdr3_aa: CASSYAFVGGTYEQYF; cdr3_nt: TGTGCCAGCAGTTACGCTTTTGTCGGAGGGACCTACGAGCAGTACTTC
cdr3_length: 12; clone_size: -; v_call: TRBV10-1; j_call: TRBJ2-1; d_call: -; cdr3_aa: CANRGAYNEQFF; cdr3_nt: TGCGCCAACCGCGGCGCCTACAATGAGCAGTTCTTC
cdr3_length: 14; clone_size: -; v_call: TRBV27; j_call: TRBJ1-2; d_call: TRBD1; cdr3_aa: CASSQGGNDYGYTF; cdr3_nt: TGTGCCAGCAGCCAGGGGGGTAACGACTATGGCTACACCTTC
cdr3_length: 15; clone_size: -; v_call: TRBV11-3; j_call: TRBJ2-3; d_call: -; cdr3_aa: CASSRREGVGDTQYF; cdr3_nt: TGTGCCAGCAGCCGAAGAGAGGGAGTGGGAGATACGCAGTATTTT
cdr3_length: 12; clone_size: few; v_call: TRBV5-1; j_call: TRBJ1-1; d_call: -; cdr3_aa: CASSPPNTEAFF; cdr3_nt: TGCGCCAGCAGTCCCCCGAACACTGAAGCTTTCTTT
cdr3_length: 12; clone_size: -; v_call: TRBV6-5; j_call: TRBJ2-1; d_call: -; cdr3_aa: CASITESNEQFF; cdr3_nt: TGTGCCAGCATTACAGAAAGCAATGAGCAGTTCTTC
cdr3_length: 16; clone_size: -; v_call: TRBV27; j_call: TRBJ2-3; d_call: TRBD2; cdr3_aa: CASSFLTSGSTDTQYF; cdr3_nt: TGTGCCAGCAGTTTCCTGACTAGCGGGAGCACAGATACGCAGTATTTT
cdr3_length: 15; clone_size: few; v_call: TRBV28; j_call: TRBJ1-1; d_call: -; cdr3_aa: CASSLWGTGSTEAFF; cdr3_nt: TGTGCCAGCAGTTTATGGGGAACGGGGAGCACTGAAGCTTTCTTT
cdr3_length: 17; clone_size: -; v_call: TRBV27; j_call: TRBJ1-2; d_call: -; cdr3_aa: CASSLKGYPTGTYGYTF; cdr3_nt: TGTGCCAGCAGTTTAAAGGGGTATCCCACAGGGACCTATGGCTACACCTTC
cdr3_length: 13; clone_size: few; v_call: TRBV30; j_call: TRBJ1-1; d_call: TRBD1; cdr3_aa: CAWSAGTGDEAFF; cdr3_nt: TGTGCCTGGAGTGCAGGGACAGGGGATGAAGCTTTCTTT
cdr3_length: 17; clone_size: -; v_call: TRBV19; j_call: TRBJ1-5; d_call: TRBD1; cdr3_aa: CASTSGTVGAGNQPQHF; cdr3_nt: TGTGCCAGTACCTCCGGGACAGTGGGGGCCGGCAATCAGCCCCAGCATTTT
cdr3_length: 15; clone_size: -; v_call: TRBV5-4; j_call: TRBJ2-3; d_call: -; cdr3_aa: CASSLGGQGTDTQYF; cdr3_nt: TGTGCCAGCAGCTTAGGGGGGCAAGGCACAGATACGCAGTATTTT
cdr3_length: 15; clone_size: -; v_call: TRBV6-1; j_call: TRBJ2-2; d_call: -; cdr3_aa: CASSSGTLNTGELFF; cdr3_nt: TGTGCCAGCAGCTCCGGGACTCTTAACACCGGGGAGCTGTTTTTT
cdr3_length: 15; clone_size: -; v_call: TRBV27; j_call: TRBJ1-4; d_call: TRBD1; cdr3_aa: CASSLPGTGDEKLFF; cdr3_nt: TGTGCCAGCAGTTTACCTGGGACAGGGGACGAAAAACTGTTTTTT
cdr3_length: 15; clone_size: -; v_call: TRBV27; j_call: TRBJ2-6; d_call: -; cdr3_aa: CASTPGLSGANVLTF; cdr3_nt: TGTGCCAGCACCCCCGGGCTCTCTGGGGCCAACGTCCTGACTTTC
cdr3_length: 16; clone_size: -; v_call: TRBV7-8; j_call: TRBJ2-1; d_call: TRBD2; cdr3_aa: CASSLAGTSGRVEQFF; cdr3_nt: TGTGCCAGCAGCTTAGCCGGGACTAGCGGGAGGGTTGAGCAGTTCTTC
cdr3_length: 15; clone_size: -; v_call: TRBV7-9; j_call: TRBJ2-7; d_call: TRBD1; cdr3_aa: CASSFLGPGGGEQYF; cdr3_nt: TGTGCCAGCAGCTTTTTGGGACCAGGGGGTGGCGAGCAGTACTTC
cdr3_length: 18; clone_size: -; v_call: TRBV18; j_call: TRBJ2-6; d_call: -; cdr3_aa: CASSPRDTANSGANVLTF; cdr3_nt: TGTGCCAGCTCACCGCGGGACACGGCCAACTCTGGGGCCAACGTCCTGACTTTC
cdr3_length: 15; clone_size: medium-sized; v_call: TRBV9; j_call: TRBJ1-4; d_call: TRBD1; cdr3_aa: CASSPRDSSNEKLFF; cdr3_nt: TGTGCCAGCAGCCCAAGGGACAGTTCTAATGAAAAACTGTTTTTT
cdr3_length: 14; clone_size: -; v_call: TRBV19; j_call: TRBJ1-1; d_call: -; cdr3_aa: CASSDGAWGTEAFF; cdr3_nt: TGTGCCAGTTCCGACGGAGCCTGGGGCACTGAAGCTTTCTTT
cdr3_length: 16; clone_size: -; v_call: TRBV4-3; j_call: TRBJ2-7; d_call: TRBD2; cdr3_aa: CASSQDYGTSGYEQYF; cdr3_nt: TGCGCCAGCAGCCAAGATTACGGGACTAGCGGCTACGAGCAGTACTTC
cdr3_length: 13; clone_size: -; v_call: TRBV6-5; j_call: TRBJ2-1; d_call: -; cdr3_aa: CASKWGAGNEQFF; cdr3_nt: TGTGCCAGCAAATGGGGGGCGGGCAATGAGCAGTTCTTC
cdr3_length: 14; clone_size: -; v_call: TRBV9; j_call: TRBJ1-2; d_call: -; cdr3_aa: CASSPTGPNYGYTF; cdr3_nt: TGTGCCAGCAGCCCAACAGGGCCGAACTATGGCTACACCTTC
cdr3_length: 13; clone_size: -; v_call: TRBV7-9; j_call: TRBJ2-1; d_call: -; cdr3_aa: CASSGRSYNEQFF; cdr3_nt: TGTGCCAGCAGCGGGAGGTCCTACAATGAGCAGTTCTTC
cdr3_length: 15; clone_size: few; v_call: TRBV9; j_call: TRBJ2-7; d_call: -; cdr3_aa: CASSATAGQAYEQYF; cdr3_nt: TGTGCCAGCAGCGCGACCGCGGGTCAGGCCTACGAGCAGTACTTC